The 22 T cell receptor beta chains below all came from one sample that was sequenced in a study of cytomegalovirus exposure and HLA in healthy donors. 60 Vbeta and 13 Jbeta primers were used in PCR. Here immunoSEQ multiplex PCR was the method, and the copy in TCRdb shows in-frame clones only, minus some. The profile shows about 110,000 clones, approximately 83% of them singletons. The specimen was PBMCs. Receptor source: a man aged 18 to 29 in good health and CMV-seronegative.

The V and J genes are TRBV28 and TRBJ2-3; TRBD2 agrees at 9 bases. The trim removed 8 bases at V and 6 bases at J, leaving 12 bases unmatched. CDR3 size: 15 residues. In germline, CDR1 is MDHEN, CDR2 SYDVKM. The CDR3 coding sequence is TGTGCCAGCCAACAGCGAGGGGGACTAGCCGATACGCAGTATTTT. Protein: CASQQRGGLADTQYF.

This CDR3 is CASSGHSGANVLTF. The CDR3 DNA is TGTGCCAGCAGTGGACACTCTGGGGCCAACGTCCTGACTTTC. The V call is TRBV28, the J call TRBJ2-6, with a tentative D call TRBD1 (5 bases). Germline values: CDR1 MDHEN, CDR2 SYDVKM. The CDR3 contains 14 residues. Between the trimmed V and J ends, which lost 5 bases and 0 bases, there was a span of 5 bases.

This clone occurred a few times. The V and J genes are TRBV6-5 and TRBJ2-7; 8 nucleotides match TRBD2. This CDR3 region has 16 residues. The germline V gene encodes CDR1 MNHEY and CDR2 SVGAGI. V lost 4 bases and J lost 2; bases outside the gene matches: 10. The CDR3 DNA is TGTGCCAGCAGTTCGCCAGGGGAAGCGGGAGCCTACGAGCAGTACTTC. Its protein product is CASSSPGEAGAYEQYF.

The chain carries TRBV9 and TRBJ1-2, with a weak D call TRBD1 (6 bases). The V gene lost 3 bases and the J gene lost 11 bases, with 11 bases spanning the gap. Germline CDR1 is SGDLS and CDR2 is YYNGEE. The CDR3 sequence is 11 residues long. CDR3 residues: CASSAPTGYTF. The CDR3 coding sequence is TGTGCCAGCAGCGCACCGACAGGATACACCTTC. The whole variable domain, remainder taken from reference TRBV9 and TRBJ1-2, is DSGVTQTPKHLITATGQRVTLRCSPRSGDLSVYWYQQSLDQGLQFLIQYYNGEERAKGNILERFSAQQFPDLHSELNLSSLELGDSALYFCASSAPTGYTFGSGTRLTVV.

The chain uses TRBV6-5 and TRBJ1-1; D gene uncertain. The CDR3 covers 15 residues. The germline V and J ends were trimmed by 3 bases and 6 bases, with 17 bases remaining between them. The germline V gene has CDR1 MNHEY and CDR2 SVGAGI. In DNA form, the CDR3 reads TGTGCCAGCAGTTATGCGGAGGGATCTGGCTCTGAAGCTTTCTTT. As protein: CASSYAEGSGSEAFF.

The rearrangement uses TRBV19 and TRBJ1-2; no definite D call. Trimming took off 8 bases at V and 6 bases at J, with 10 bases between the two ends. Germline loops: CDR1 LNHDA, CDR2 SQIVND (reference sequence). The CDR3 covers 11 residues. The CDR3 reads CASGHLDGYTF. The CDR3 DNA is TGTGCCAGTGGCCATTTGGATGGCTACACCTTC.

The chain couples TRBV5-6 to TRBJ2-1; 11 bases are a match to TRBD2. From germline, CDR1 is SGHDT and CDR2 YYEEEE. V lost 2 bases and J lost 3; bases outside the gene matches: 1. The CDR3 spans 15 residues. Written as DNA, the CDR3 is TGTGCCAGCAGCTTAGGACTAGCGGGCTACAATGAGCAGTTCTTC. It yields the protein CASSLGLAGYNEQFF.

The chain has TRBV7-2 and TRBJ1-5, with TRBD1 as a possible D gene (5 bases). Germline V gives CDR1 SGHTA, CDR2 FQGNSA. V lost 1 base and J 3 bases, leaving 13 bases between the germline ends. The CDR3 spans 16 residues. The CDR3 protein is CASSLGQGYDNQPQHF. CDR3 nucleotides: TGTGCCAGCAGCTTAGGGCAGGGATATGACAATCAGCCCCAGCATTTT.

The V gene is TRBV29-1, the J gene TRBJ2-1, with 8 bases lining up with TRBD2. The CDR3 spans 16 residues. Germline V gene lookup returns CDR1 SQVTM and CDR2 ANQGSEA. V shed 0 bases, J shed 1 base, and the junction held 5 bases outside the gene matches. This chain's CDR3 is CSVEDRAGASYNEQFF. In nucleotides, the CDR3 is TGCAGCGTTGAAGACAGAGCGGGAGCGTCCTACAATGAGCAGTTCTTC.

Concerning this clone: A much larger clone differs from this one at a single base, so this may be a read error. Other nucleotide sequences in the sample specify the same CDR3. This chain joins TRBV13 and TRBJ2-3, with D tentatively TRBD2 (7 bases). The CDR3 consists of 16 residues. Germline CDR1 and CDR2: PRHDT and FYEKMQ (reference sequence). Written as DNA, the CDR3 is TGTGCCAGCAGCTTAAATCCAGCGGGGAGGACAGATACGCAGTACTTT. Translated: CASSLNPAGRTDTQYF.

The chain carries TRBV9 and TRBJ2-3; 9 bases agree with TRBD2. The CDR3 spans 15 residues. CDR1 is SGDLS and CDR2 is YYNGEE in the germline V gene. Trimming at V came to 6 bases and at J to 0 bases, leaving 5 bases not matched to a gene. The CDR3 sequence: CASILAGKSTDTQYF. The CDR3 coding sequence is TGTGCCAGCATACTAGCGGGCAAAAGCACAGATACGCAGTATTTT. The variable domain in full, with the rest retrieved from reference TRBV9 and TRBJ2-3, is DSGVTQTPKHLITATGQRVTLRCSPRSGDLSVYWYQQSLDQGLQFLIQYYNGEERAKGNILERFSAQQFPDLHSELNLSSLELGDSALYFCASILAGKSTDTQYFGPGTRLTVL.

The rearrangement uses TRBV4-1 and TRBJ1-1; unclear D gene. There are 14 residues in the CDR3. Germline V gene lookup returns CDR1 MGHRA and CDR2 YSYEKL. Trimming left V 0 bases short and J 1 base short, with 6 bases between. The CDR3: CASSQENRNTEAFF. CDR3 coding DNA: TGCGCCAGCAGCCAAGAAAACAGGAACACTGAAGCTTTCTTT.

The chain carries TRBV19 and TRBJ2-7; TRBD1 is a possible D gene (5 bases). V lost 5 bases to trimming and J lost 2 bases, with 7 bases between them. The V gene's germline CDR1 is LNHDA and CDR2 SQIVND (reference sequence). This CDR3 is 12 amino acids long. CDR3 protein: CASSADTYEQYF. The CDR3 DNA reads TGTGCCAGTAGTGCGGACACCTACGAGCAGTACTTC.

V is TRBV5-4 and J is TRBJ2-7, with D uncertain. V lost 0 bases and J lost 3, with 10 bases in between. CDR3 size: 14 residues. From germline, CDR1 is SGHNT and CDR2 YYREEE (reference sequence). CDR3 protein: CASSLVPEDYEQYF. The CDR3, as DNA: TGTGCCAGCAGCTTGGTTCCAGAGGACTACGAGCAGTACTTC.

J is TRBJ1-2 and V is TRBV7-2; TRBD1 matches 7 bases. This CDR3 has 13 amino acids. Germline V lookup: CDR1 SGHTA, CDR2 FQGNSA. The J segment lost 7 bases and the V segment lost 5 bases, leaving 7 bases of the junction unmatched. The CDR3 loop is CASSPDRERGYTF. The CDR3, as DNA: TGTGCCAGCAGCCCCGACAGGGAGCGTGGCTACACCTTC.

The rearrangement uses TRBV27 and TRBJ1-1; 7 bases are a match to TRBD1. Per germline, CDR1 MNHEY and CDR2 SMNVEV (reference sequence). CDR3 length: 15 residues. V lost 1 base, J lost 2 bases, and 4 bases stayed unmatched. CDR3 nucleotide sequence: TGTGCCAGCAGTTTATTGGGGACAGCCAACACTGAAGCTTTCTTT. It specifies CASSLLGTANTEAFF.

V and J are TRBV5-1 and TRBJ2-3; 14 nucleotides agree with TRBD2. V shed 4 bases, J shed 4 bases, and the junction held 8 bases outside the gene matches. The CDR3 is 17 residues long. Germline V gene lookup returns CDR1 SGHRS and CDR2 YFSETQ. CDR3: CASSPGTSGSSADTQYF. The CDR3, as DNA: TGCGCCAGCAGCCCAGGGACTAGCGGGAGTTCGGCAGATACGCAGTATTTT.

This chain joins TRBV7-9 and TRBJ2-1; D is perhaps TRBD2 (6 bases). V was trimmed by 5 bases and J by 0 bases, leaving 14 bases between them. Per the germline V gene, CDR1 is SEHNR and CDR2 is FQNEAQ (reference sequence). The CDR3 runs 16 residues. The CDR3 reads CASSHRAGISYNEQFF. In DNA form, the CDR3 reads TGTGCCAGCAGCCACCGAGCGGGTATCTCCTACAATGAGCAGTTCTTC.

The V and J genes are TRBV28 and TRBJ2-1, with D hard to call. Germline V gives CDR1 MDHEN, CDR2 SYDVKM. With 4 bases removed from V and 0 bases from J, the gap between germline ends came to 7 bases. This CDR3 contains 14 residues. CDR3 loop: CASSSYSSYNEQFF. CDR3 nucleotides: TGTGCCAGCAGTTCCTACAGCTCCTACAATGAGCAGTTCTTC.

The genes are TRBV30 and TRBJ1-6, with D perhaps matching TRBD1 (5 bases). Germline CDR1 GTSNPN, CDR2 SVGIG (reference sequence). The CDR3 is 14 amino acids. V was pared by 4 bases and J by 10 bases, with 17 bases between. The CDR3 DNA is TGTGCCTGGACGGGGGACGGCGGTGGATCACCCCTCCACTTT. Translation: CAWTGDGGGSPLHF.

This chain links TRBV28 with TRBJ2-3, with D tentatively TRBD2 (6 bases). The CDR3 has 15 residues. Germline V gene sequence: CDR1 MDHEN, CDR2 SYDVKM. V lost 0 bases, J lost 1 base, and 8 bases lay in between. The CDR3 bases are TGTGCCAGCAGTTTATGGTCTAGCGGCACAGATACGCAGTATTTT. As protein: CASSLWSSGTDTQYF.

The chain uses TRBV5-4 and TRBJ2-3; no clear D. The V end was cut by 4 bases, the J end by 3 bases, with 15 bases between. This CDR3 contains 15 residues. Germline values: CDR1 SGHNT, CDR2 YYREEE (reference sequence). The CDR3 loop is CASSPESSRTDTQYF. The DNA of the CDR3 is TGTGCCAGCAGCCCGGAATCCTCGAGGACAGATACGCAGTATTTT.